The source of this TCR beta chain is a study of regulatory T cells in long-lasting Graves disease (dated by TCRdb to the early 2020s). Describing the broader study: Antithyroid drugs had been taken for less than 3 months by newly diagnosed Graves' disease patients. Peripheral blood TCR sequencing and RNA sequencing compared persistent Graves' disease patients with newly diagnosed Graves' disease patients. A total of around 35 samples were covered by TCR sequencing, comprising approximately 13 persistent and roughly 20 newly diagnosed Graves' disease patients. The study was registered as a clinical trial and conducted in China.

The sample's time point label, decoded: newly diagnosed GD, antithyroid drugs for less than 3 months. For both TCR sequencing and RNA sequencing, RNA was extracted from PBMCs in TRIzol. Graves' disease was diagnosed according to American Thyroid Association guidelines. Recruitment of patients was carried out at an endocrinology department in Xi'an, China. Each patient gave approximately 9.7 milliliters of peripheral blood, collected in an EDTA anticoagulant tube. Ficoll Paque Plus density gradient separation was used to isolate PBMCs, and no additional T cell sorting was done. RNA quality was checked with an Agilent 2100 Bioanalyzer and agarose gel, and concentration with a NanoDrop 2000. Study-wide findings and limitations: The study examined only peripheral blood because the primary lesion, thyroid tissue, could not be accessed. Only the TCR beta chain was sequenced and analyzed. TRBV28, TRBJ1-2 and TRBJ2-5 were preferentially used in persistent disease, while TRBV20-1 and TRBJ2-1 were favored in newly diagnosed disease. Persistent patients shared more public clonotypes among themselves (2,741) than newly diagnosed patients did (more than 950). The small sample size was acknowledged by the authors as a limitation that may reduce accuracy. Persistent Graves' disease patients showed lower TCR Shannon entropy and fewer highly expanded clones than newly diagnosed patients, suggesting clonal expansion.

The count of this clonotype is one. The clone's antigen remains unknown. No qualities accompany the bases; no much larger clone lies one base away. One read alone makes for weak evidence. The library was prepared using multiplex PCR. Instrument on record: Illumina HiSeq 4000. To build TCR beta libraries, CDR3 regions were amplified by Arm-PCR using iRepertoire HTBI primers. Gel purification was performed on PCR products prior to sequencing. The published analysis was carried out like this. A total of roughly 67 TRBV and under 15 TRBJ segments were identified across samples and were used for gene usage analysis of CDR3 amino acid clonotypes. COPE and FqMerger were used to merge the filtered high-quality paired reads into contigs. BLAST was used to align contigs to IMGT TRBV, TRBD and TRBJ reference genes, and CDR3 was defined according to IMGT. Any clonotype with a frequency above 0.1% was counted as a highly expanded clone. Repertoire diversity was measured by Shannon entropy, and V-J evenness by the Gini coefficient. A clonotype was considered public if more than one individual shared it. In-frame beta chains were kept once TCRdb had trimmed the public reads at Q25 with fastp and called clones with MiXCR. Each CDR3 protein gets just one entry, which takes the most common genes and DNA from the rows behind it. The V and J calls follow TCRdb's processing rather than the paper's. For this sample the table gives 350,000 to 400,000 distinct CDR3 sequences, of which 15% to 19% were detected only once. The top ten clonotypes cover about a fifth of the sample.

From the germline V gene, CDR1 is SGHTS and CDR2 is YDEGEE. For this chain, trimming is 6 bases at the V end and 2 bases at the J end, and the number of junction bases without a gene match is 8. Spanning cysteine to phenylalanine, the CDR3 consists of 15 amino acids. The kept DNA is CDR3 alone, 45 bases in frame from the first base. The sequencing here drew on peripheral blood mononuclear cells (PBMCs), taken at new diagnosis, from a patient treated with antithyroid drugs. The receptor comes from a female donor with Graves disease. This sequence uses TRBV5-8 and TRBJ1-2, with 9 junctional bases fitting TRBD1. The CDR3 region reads CASKVPGQGNYGYTF. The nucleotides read TGTGCCAGCAAAGTCCCGGGACAGGGAAACTATGGCTACACCTTC.